The next 9 T cell receptor beta chains were all read from a single sample in a study of blood T cell repertoires in COVID-19. Measured with immunoSEQ multiplex PCR; TCRdb has only the in-frame clones, and not every one. This sample carries 40,000 to 65,000 clones, around 84% of them seen once, and the ten largest clones take approximately 10%. The sequenced material came from peripheral blood. The receptors come from a man in his 70s with active COVID-19.

The chain carries TRBV9 and TRBJ2-1; D gene ambiguous. Germline V gene lookup returns CDR1 SGDLS and CDR2 YYNGEE. This CDR3 has 15 amino acids. The ends were cut back, 0 bases at V and 7 bases at J, with 14 bases in the middle. In DNA, the CDR3 is TGTGCCAGCAGCGTAGCCAAACTTTTTAGTAATGAGCAGTTCTTC. This translates into CASSVAKLFSNEQFF.

The V call is TRBV2, the J call TRBJ2-2, with 7 bases aligning to TRBD1. V lost 5 bases, J lost 6 bases, and 9 bases stayed unmatched. The CDR3 covers 15 residues. Germline V CDR1 and CDR2: SNHLY, FYNNEI. CDR3 DNA sequence: TGTGCCAGCAGTCAGATGACAGGGTCGGCCGGGGAGCTGTTTTTT. Translating gives CASSQMTGSAGELFF.

This chain joins TRBV6-5 and TRBJ1-5; a possible D gene is TRBD1 (5 bases). CDR1 and CDR2 from the germline V gene are MNHEY and SVGAGI. The CDR3 extends over 13 amino acids. Trimming cost V 6 bases and J 7 bases, with 13 bases left between them. CDR3 coding DNA: TGTGCCAGCAGAGGGGTTCACGGACAGCCCCAGCATTTT. It codes for CASRGVHGQPQHF.

This chain connects TRBV5-1 to TRBJ2-3; possible D gene TRBD2, 5 bases. The CDR3 has 16 amino acids. Trimming took 1 base from V and 2 from J, leaving 14 bases between them. Germline V gives CDR1 SGHRS, CDR2 YFSETQ. CDR3 DNA sequence: TGCGCCAGCAGCTTGTTCTCGGGGAGAAACACAGATACGCAGTATTTT. As protein: CASSLFSGRNTDTQYF.

The CDR3 DNA is TGTGCCAGCAGCGTGCGACAGCAAGAGACCCAGTACTTC. Amino acid sequence: CASSVRQQETQYF. The chain links TRBV9 to TRBJ2-5; a possible D gene is TRBD1 (5 bases). This CDR3 is 13 amino acids long. The V gene's germline CDR1 is SGDLS and CDR2 YYNGEE. Trimming shortened V by 2 bases and J by 2 bases, and 7 bases separated the two germline ends.

This chain connects TRBV5-1 to TRBJ1-1; D perhaps matches TRBD1 (5 bases). Germline CDR1 and CDR2: SGHRS and YFSETQ. CDR3 length equals 16 residues. Trimming took off 2 bases at V and 1 base at J, with 15 bases between the two ends. This chain's CDR3 is CASSLQQGISNTEAFF. CDR3 sequence (DNA): TGCGCCAGCAGCTTACAGCAGGGAATCTCGAACACTGAAGCTTTCTTT.

The V and J genes are TRBV7-9 and TRBJ1-2, with a tentative D call TRBD1 (5 bases). The CDR3 extends over 13 amino acids. CDR1 and CDR2 (germline): SEHNR, FQNEAQ (reference sequence). Trimming took off 3 bases at V and 7 bases at J, with 12 bases between the two ends. The CDR3 DNA reads as TGTGCCAGCAGCTTCTCCGTAGGGGTTGGCTACACCTTC. This encodes CASSFSVGVGYTF.

The V call is TRBV5-1, the J call TRBJ2-1, with D tentatively TRBD1 (6 bases). The V gene's germline CDR1 is SGHRS and CDR2 YFSETQ. The CDR3 has 14 amino acids. V lost 1 base and J lost 4, with 9 bases in between. Here the CDR3 reads CASSLQGQYNEQFF. CDR3 bases: TGCGCCAGCAGCTTGCAGGGGCAGTACAATGAGCAGTTCTTC.

The rearrangement joins TRBV7-3 to TRBJ1-5; 7 bases are shared with TRBD1. The CDR3 spans 15 residues. The V segment lost 0 bases and the J segment 4 bases; nucleotides outside the gene matches: 3. Germline CDR1 reads SGHTA; CDR2 reads FQGTGA. DNA for the CDR3: TGTGCCAGCAGCTTAACAGGGGACAGAAATCAGCCCCAGCATTTT. Translation gives CASSLTGDRNQPQHF.